What follows are 26 T cell receptor beta chains derived from one specimen sequenced in a study of shared clonotypes between healthy human individuals. Profiling relied on immunoSEQ multiplex PCR, and the TCRdb table lists in-frame clones only, not all of them. The table includes hundreds of thousands of clones, about two thirds detected once. Material for sequencing was memory CD4+ T cells sorted from blood. As to subset: CD45RA-negative fraction. The source is a woman aged 25 to 45 in good health.

A single count supports this clone. The chain is built from TRBV2 and TRBJ2-1; 9 nucleotides line up with TRBD2. CDR3 length: 14 residues. Germline trimming cut 6 bases from V and 5 bases from J; bases unmatched to any gene: 5. Germline lookup yields CDR1 SNHLY and CDR2 FYNNEI. The CDR3 DNA reads TGTGCCAGCAGAGGACTAGCGCCAGACAATGAGCAGTTCTTC. Translating gives CASRGLAPDNEQFF.

The table lists this clone with a few counts. A much larger clone differs from this one at a single base, so this may be a read error. The same CDR3 is also encoded by other DNA sequences in this sample. The V call is TRBV2, the J call TRBJ2-1, with 9 bases that match TRBD2. The length of the CDR3 is 15 residues. Germline lookup yields CDR1 SNHLY and CDR2 FYNNEI. The junction had 4 bases not matched to a gene; V was cut back by 7 bases and J by 0 bases. The CDR3 DNA is TGTGCCAGCACTCTTAGCGGGAGCTCCTACAATGAGCAGTTCTTC. It encodes CASTLSGSSYNEQFF.

The CDR3 sequence is CASSLGQGIQPQHF. The CDR3 region has the DNA TGTGCCAGCAGTTTAGGTCAGGGGATTCAGCCCCAGCATTTT. The chain joins TRBV6-6 to TRBJ1-5; D is perhaps TRBD1 (6 bases). V was shortened by 4 bases and J by 6 bases, with 13 bases between the two germline ends. Germline lookup yields CDR1 MNHNY and CDR2 SVGAGI (reference sequence). This CDR3 region has 14 residues.

The genes are TRBV15 and TRBJ2-5, with TRBD2 identical over 11 bases. After removal of 1 base from V and 5 bases from J, the junction contained 6 bases not matched to a gene. Germline CDR1 and CDR2: LNHNV and YYDKDF (reference sequence). There are 16 residues in the CDR3. CDR3 sequence (DNA): TGTGCCACCAGCAGAGTTGGGCTAGCGGGAGGCGAGACCCAGTACTTC. Its translation: CATSRVGLAGGETQYF. Full variable domain (remainder filled in from reference TRBV15 and TRBJ2-5): DAMVIQNPRYQVTQFGKPVTLSCSQTLNHNVMYWYQQKSSQAPKLLFHYYDKDFNNEADTPDNFQSRRPNTSFCFLDIRSPGLGDTAMYLCATSRVGLAGGETQYFGPGTRLLVL.

In its sample, this clone was seen a few times. The CDR3 is CASSLSGQGPVGPQHF. As DNA, the CDR3 is TGTGCCAGCAGTTTGTCCGGACAGGGTCCTGTGGGGCCCCAGCATTTT. The chain is built from TRBV28 and TRBJ1-5, with 8 bases aligning to TRBD1. The CDR3 contains 16 residues. V lost 3 bases, J lost 9 bases, and 13 bases stayed unmatched. CDR1 MDHEN and CDR2 SYDVKM come from the germline V gene.

As for this clone: The same CDR3 arises from other DNA sequences in this sample as well. This sequence joins TRBV5-1 and TRBJ2-5; D ambiguous. The V gene lost 1 base and the J gene lost 2 bases, with 9 bases spanning the gap. The V gene's germline CDR1 is SGHRS and CDR2 YFSETQ. The CDR3 spans 14 residues. The CDR3 reads CASSLLTGQETQYF. In DNA form, the CDR3 reads TGCGCCAGCAGCTTGCTAACCGGACAAGAGACCCAGTACTTC.

The V gene is TRBV9, the J gene TRBJ2-6, with TRBD1 matching 8 bases. The CDR3 has 17 residues. CDR1 SGDLS and CDR2 YYNGEE come from the germline V gene. J lost 0 bases, V lost 3 bases, and 5 bases had no gene match. The CDR3 DNA reads TGTGCCAGCAGCGCAGGACAGGGTCGCTCTGGGGCCAACGTCCTGACTTTC. This translates into CASSAGQGRSGANVLTF.

The J gene is TRBJ1-1, the V gene TRBV7-9; no clear D. CDR3 length: 15 amino acids. With 5 bases removed from V and 4 bases from J, the gap between germline ends came to 17 bases. Germline assignment: CDR1 SEHNR and CDR2 FQNEAQ (reference sequence). DNA of the CDR3: TGTGCCAGCAGCAAAAATGAGGTTCTTGGCACTGAAGCTTTCTTT. Translating it yields CASSKNEVLGTEAFF.

The rearrangement joins TRBV7-9 to TRBJ1-4; no reliable D call. There are 14 residues in the CDR3. CDR1 is SEHNR and CDR2 is FQNEAQ in the germline V gene (reference sequence). V was cut by 5 bases and J by 8 bases, with 15 bases left in between. CDR3 protein: CASSLSGFAEKLFF. In DNA form, the CDR3 reads TGTGCCAGCAGCCTGTCGGGGTTCGCCGAAAAACTGTTTTTT.

The chain joins TRBV5-1 to TRBJ2-2, with D unresolved. The CDR3 contains 13 residues. The germline gives CDR1 SGHRS, CDR2 YFSETQ. The V gene lost 0 bases and the J gene lost 7 bases, with 7 bases spanning the gap. The CDR3 reads CASSLDLVGELFF. CDR3 sequence (DNA): TGCGCCAGCAGCTTGGATTTGGTCGGGGAGCTGTTTTTT.

There are a few counts of this clone. V and J are TRBV19 and TRBJ2-1, with D possibly being TRBD2 (5 bases). In germline, CDR1 is LNHDA, CDR2 SQIVND (reference sequence). This CDR3 contains 14 residues. Between the trimmed V and J ends, which lost 0 bases and 11 bases, there was a span of 14 bases. The CDR3 DNA reads TGTGCCAGTAGTATAGAATCATCGGGAACCCAGCAGTTCTTC. This codes for CASSIESSGTQQFF.

This chain uses TRBV5-4 with TRBJ2-7; either TRBD1 or TRBD2 may supply D (5 bases each). Trimming stripped 3 bases from V and 3 bases from J, with 16 bases between. Germline V gene data show CDR1 as SGHNT and CDR2 as YYREEE (reference sequence). This CDR3 region has 15 residues. CDR3 nucleotides: TGTGCCAGCAGCTCCTCCGGGACGCTTTTCTACGAGCAGTACTTC. Amino acids: CASSSSGTLFYEQYF.

The chain uses TRBV28 and TRBJ2-5, with 14 bases that match TRBD2. Germline CDR1 MDHEN, CDR2 SYDVKM. The CDR3 loop spans 16 amino acids. Trimming took 6 bases from V and 5 from J; bases not matched to a gene: 8. CDR3 protein: CASRRGLAGAGETQYF. The CDR3 DNA sequence: TGTGCCAGCAGACGGGGACTAGCGGGAGCGGGTGAGACCCAGTACTTC.

The chain combines TRBV10-3 with TRBJ1-2; D is uncertain. Germline loops: CDR1 ENHRY, CDR2 SYGVKD. V gave up 0 bases and J gave up 12 bases, with 14 bases separating them. The CDR3 sequence is 13 residues long. The CDR3 reads CAISESKAGPHTF. The CDR3 DNA reads TGTGCCATCAGTGAGTCGAAAGCAGGCCCACACACCTTC.

This CDR3 is CASSEAGDRRTEAFF. DNA for the CDR3: TGTGCCAGCAGTGAAGCGGGGGACAGGCGGACTGAAGCTTTCTTT. The chain uses TRBV6-1 and TRBJ1-1, with 8 bases lining up with TRBD1. The CDR3 totals 15 residues. J lost 5 bases, V lost 0 bases, and 5 bases had no gene match. Germline assignment: CDR1 MNHNS and CDR2 SASEGT.

This clone has a handful of counts. V usage is TRBV28 and J usage is TRBJ2-7; D remains ambiguous. CDR3 length: 11 amino acids. The germline CDR1 and CDR2 sequences are MDHEN and SYDVKM. Trimming left V 10 bases short and J 4 bases short, with 11 bases between. CDR3 residues: CATARLYEQYF. DNA for the CDR3: TGTGCCACCGCTCGGCTATACGAGCAGTACTTC.

Note on this clone: A much larger clone lies a single base off, so this may be a read error. The same CDR3 can be traced to other DNA sequences in this sample. The gene calls are TRBV7-2 and TRBJ2-5; 14 bases agree with TRBD2. Trimming at V came to 1 base and at J to 5 bases, leaving 3 bases not matched to a gene. CDR1 and CDR2 (germline): SGHTA, FQGNSA. This CDR3 has 16 amino acids. The CDR3 coding sequence is TGTGCCAGCAGCTTAGGGGGACTAGCGGGAGTGGAGACCCAGTACTTC. Its protein is CASSLGGLAGVETQYF.

V gene TRBV18 combines with J gene TRBJ2-7, with 7 bases lining up with TRBD2. V lost 1 base to trimming and J lost 2 bases; unmatched junction nucleotides: 8. This CDR3 region has 16 residues. CDR1 and CDR2 from the germline V gene are KGHSH and LQKENI. CDR3 loop: CASSPLGGVGAYEQYF. The DNA of the CDR3 is TGTGCCAGCTCACCACTGGGAGGGGTTGGGGCCTACGAGCAGTACTTC. Complete variable domain (other parts from reference TRBV18 and TRBJ2-7): NAGVMQNPRHLVRRRGQEARLRCSPMKGHSHVYWYRQLPEEGLKFMVYLQKENIIDESGMPKERFSAEFPKEGPSILRIQQVVRGDSAAYFCASSPLGGVGAYEQYFGPGTRLTVT.

Worth noting for this clone: Just one base apart from a much larger clone, this may be a read error. The chain joins TRBV6-5 to TRBJ2-1, with TRBD2 matching over 10 bases. V was clipped by 8 bases and J by 5 bases; unmatched bases: 9. This CDR3 has 15 residues. The germline CDR1 and CDR2 sequences are MNHEY and SVGAGI. CDR3 residues: CASPLGTSVDNEQFF. In DNA, the CDR3 is TGTGCCAGCCCCCTCGGGACTAGCGTAGACAATGAGCAGTTCTTC.

To note about this clone: At the DNA level, this CDR3 is encoded by other sequences in the same sample as well. The chain links TRBV28 to TRBJ1-4, with TRBD1 as a possible D gene (6 bases). V lost 2 bases to trimming and J lost 7 bases, with 11 bases between them. The CDR3 extends over 14 amino acids. The germline CDR1 and CDR2 sequences are MDHEN and SYDVKM. CDR3 protein: CASSLGGAGEKLFF. The CDR3 bases are TGTGCCAGCAGTTTAGGGGGGGCAGGTGAAAAACTGTTTTTT. The variable domain in full, with the rest retrieved from reference TRBV28 and TRBJ1-4, is DVKVTQSSRYLVKRTGEKVFLECVQDMDHENMFWYRQDPGLGLRLIYFSYDVKMKEKGDIPEGYSVSREKKERFSLILESASTNQTSMYLCASSLGGAGEKLFFGSGTQLSVL.

The chain links TRBV11-2 to TRBJ2-2; tentatively, D is TRBD1 (6 bases). The CDR3 length is 14 residues. With 3 bases removed from V and 3 bases from J, the gap between germline ends came to 8 bases. From germline, CDR1 is SGHAT and CDR2 FQNNGV. The CDR3 here is CASSLKGDTGELFF. DNA of the CDR3: TGTGCCAGCAGCTTGAAGGGGGACACCGGGGAGCTGTTTTTT.

The chain has TRBV28 and TRBJ1-2; 8 nucleotides line up with TRBD1. The CDR3 is 13 residues long. V was pared by 4 bases and J by 7 bases, with 5 bases of the junction left unmatched. CDR1 MDHEN and CDR2 SYDVKM come from the germline V gene. The CDR3 reads CASSSEQGGGYTF. The DNA of the CDR3 is TGTGCCAGCAGTTCCGAACAGGGGGGTGGCTACACCTTC.

The gene calls are TRBV5-1 and TRBJ2-2, with no clear D. The V gene's germline CDR1 is SGHRS and CDR2 YFSETQ. Trimming left V 4 bases short and J 2 bases short, with 12 bases between. This CDR3 region has 15 residues. The CDR3 here is CASSPASTNTGELFF. As DNA, the CDR3 is TGCGCCAGCAGCCCCGCCAGCACCAACACCGGGGAGCTGTTTTTT. The full variable domain, in which reference TRBV5-1 and TRBJ2-2 provide the parts outside the CDR3, is KAGVTQTPRYLIKTRGQQVTLSCSPISGHRSVSWYQQTPGQGLQFLFEYFSETQRNKGNFPGRFSGRQFSNSRSEMNVSTLELGDSALYLCASSPASTNTGELFFGEGSRLTVL.

The DNA of the CDR3 is TGTGCCAGCAGCTTAGGGGTCTCTGAAGCTTTCTTT. Protein product: CASSLGVSEAFF. This chain connects TRBV7-8 to TRBJ1-1; D gene ambiguous. The germline gives CDR1 SGHVS, CDR2 FQNEAQ. This CDR3 contains 12 residues. Trimming cost V 1 base and J 6 bases, with 6 bases left between them.

This clone occurred a few times. The rearrangement links TRBV10-1 to TRBJ2-3, with 8 positions matching TRBD2. The CDR3 consists of 15 residues. Losses at the gene ends were 4 bases for V and 3 bases for J; bases not matched to a gene: 6. The germline gives CDR1 WNHNN, CDR2 SYGVQD (reference sequence). CDR3 nucleotide sequence: TGCGCCAGCAGTGCCCCGGGGGGGGGAACAGATACGCAGTATTTT. It yields the protein CASSAPGGGTDTQYF.

This clone occurred a few times. This chain links TRBV7-2 with TRBJ1-1; D is perhaps TRBD1 (6 bases). Germline CDR1 is SGHTA and CDR2 is FQGNSA. This CDR3 contains 14 residues. The V and J ends lost 5 bases and 0 bases respectively, with 10 bases between them. For the CDR3, the DNA is TGTGCCAGCAGCCCACAGGGCATGAACACTGAAGCTTTCTTT. Its translation: CASSPQGMNTEAFF.